The clone carrying this T cell receptor beta chain was observed a few times. This specimen belongs to a study of T-cell memory formation after mild COVID-19. Trimming pared 3 bases from V and 7 bases from J, leaving 12 bases between. The CDR3 totals 14 residues. Germline V gives CDR1 ENHRY, CDR2 SYGVKD. Each CDR3 protein gets one entry after TCRdb re-called the 5' RACE reads with MiXCR. The top ten hold approximately 22% of the sample, which has fewer than 350,000 distinct CDR3 sequences, 18% seen once. Sequencing was carried out using PBMCs or a T cell subset sorted from them (not recorded which). This sequence was found in a young man who had mild COVID-19 (a few samples of this study predate the infection). Cell type and time point are not known. This rearrangement joins TRBV10-3 to TRBJ1-4, with D possibly being TRBD1 (6 bases). CDR3 DNA: TGTGCCATCAGTGAAGGGGGGTACGGTGAAAAACTGTTTTTT. Protein sequence: CAISEGGYGEKLFF.